The 17 T cell receptor beta chains below come from one sample, sequenced in a study of OX40 agonist ivuxolimab in advanced cancers. Library generation was performed with the immunoSEQ multiplex PCR assay. TCRdb's version of the immuneACCESS table is confined to in-frame rearrangements and falls short of the full clone set. An unresolved V gene accounts for under half of the shortfall where checked; the remainder is of unknown origin. This sample gives tens of thousands of clones in total; roughly 92% of them show up just once. The ten largest account for 15% of the sample. This material consisted of CD4+ or CD8+ T cells sorted from blood, taken in a trial of the OX40 agonist ivuxolimab. The receptor source for this set is an adult with an advanced solid tumor such as melanoma, head and neck, liver or kidney cancer.

The chain has TRBV5-4 and TRBJ2-5; D gene uncertain. CDR3 length equals 16 residues. The germline gives CDR1 SGHNT, CDR2 YYREEE (reference sequence). Trimming pared 4 bases from V and 1 base from J, leaving 17 bases between. The CDR3 reads CASSQSVSSFQETQYF. The CDR3, as DNA: TGTGCCAGCAGCCAGAGCGTATCCTCATTCCAAGAGACCCAGTACTTC.

The chain employs TRBV4-2 and TRBJ2-5; D unresolved. The CDR3 extends over 15 amino acids. Germline V gene data show CDR1 as LGHNA and CDR2 as YNFKEQ. V shed 0 bases and J shed 0 bases, with 8 bases lying between them. The CDR3 region has the DNA TGTGCCAGCAGCCAAGAATCGCAGTACCAAGAGACCCAGTACTTC. Its translation is CASSQESQYQETQYF.

The chain combines TRBV28 with TRBJ2-5; TRBD2 agrees at 8 bases. The DNA end is more similar to TRBJ2-7, so the J call may be wrong. The CDR3 consists of 16 residues. Germline V gives CDR1 MDHEN, CDR2 SYDVKM. The CDR3 here is CASSFPKAGDPYEQYF. In nucleotides, the CDR3 is TGTGCCAGCAGTTTCCCAAAAGCGGGAGACCCCTACGAGCAGTACTTC.

V gene TRBV19 combines with J gene TRBJ1-5; D is uncertain. Germline V lookup: CDR1 LNHDA, CDR2 SQIVND (reference sequence). V lost 5 bases, J lost 2 bases, and 4 bases lay in between. The CDR3 covers 12 residues. CDR3 protein: CASSVGNQPQHF. The CDR3 DNA reads as TGTGCCAGTAGTGTAGGCAATCAGCCCCAGCATTTT.

V is TRBV4-1 and J is TRBJ2-7; D is undetermined. The V end lost 1 base, the J end lost 3 bases, and 10 bases lay between the germline ends. CDR1 is MGHRA and CDR2 is YSYEKL in the germline V gene. This CDR3 comprises 14 residues. CDR3 sequence reads: CASSQGPGNYEQYF. The CDR3, as DNA: TGCGCCAGCAGCCAAGGTCCGGGCAACTACGAGCAGTACTTC.

The chain recombines TRBV18 with TRBJ1-5; 7 bases align to TRBD1. Looked up from germline, CDR1 is KGHSH and CDR2 is LQKENI. CDR3 length: 16 residues. With V trimmed by 3 bases and J by 3 bases, 8 bases remained unmatched. DNA for the CDR3: TGTGCCAGCTCACCGAGGGACAGTGGCCCCAATCAGCCCCAGCATTTT. Translation: CASSPRDSGPNQPQHF.

The V gene is TRBV19, the J gene TRBJ2-7; D might be TRBD2 (6 bases). V was clipped by 3 bases and J by 6 bases, with 12 bases between them. This CDR3 has 13 amino acids. Looked up from germline, CDR1 is LNHDA and CDR2 is SQIVND (reference sequence). CDR3 amino acids: CASSILHGGEQYF. The CDR3 DNA sequence: TGTGCCAGTAGTATTCTTCACGGGGGCGAGCAGTACTTC.

The gene calls are TRBV2 and TRBJ2-7; D remains ambiguous. The V end lost 4 bases, the J end lost 6 bases, and 16 bases lay between the germline ends. The CDR3 has 14 residues. The germline CDR1 and CDR2 sequences are SNHLY and FYNNEI. The CDR3 loop reads CASSGSLGWVEQYF. In DNA, the CDR3 is TGTGCCAGCAGTGGGTCTCTTGGATGGGTCGAGCAGTACTTC.

V usage is TRBV6-1 and J usage is TRBJ2-3; a possible D gene is TRBD2 (5 bases). CDR1 and CDR2 from the germline V gene are MNHNS and SASEGT. This CDR3 spans 12 amino acids. The V gene lost 6 bases and the J gene lost 8 bases, with 12 bases spanning the gap. DNA of the CDR3: TGTGCCAGCAGGGAGGTCAGCGGTACGCAGTATTTT. Residues: CASREVSGTQYF.

The genes are TRBV27 and TRBJ2-1; 15 nucleotides agree with TRBD2. Germline CDR1 is MNHEY and CDR2 is SMNVEV (reference sequence). Trimming at V came to 5 bases and at J to 7 bases, leaving 9 bases not matched to a gene. CDR3 length equals 17 residues. The CDR3 region has the DNA TGTGCCAGCAGTCCCGGACTAGCGGGAGGGCAGGGAAATGAGCAGTTCTTC. This gives the protein CASSPGLAGGQGNEQFF.

The chain uses TRBV5-1 and TRBJ2-7, with D perhaps matching TRBD2 (5 bases). CDR1 and CDR2 (germline): SGHRS, YFSETQ. Trimming shortened V by 4 bases and J by 1 base, and 12 bases separated the two germline ends. This CDR3 is built from 14 residues. The CDR3 loop is CASSQEVRSYEQYF. For the CDR3, the DNA is TGCGCCAGCAGCCAGGAGGTACGGTCCTACGAGCAGTACTTC.

This sequence joins TRBV7-9 and TRBJ1-1; D perhaps matches TRBD1 (6 bases). The CDR3 extends over 15 amino acids. Per germline, CDR1 SEHNR and CDR2 FQNEAQ (reference sequence). Trimming removed 2 bases at V and 7 bases at J, with 17 bases between. The CDR3 is CASSLMAAEGGEAFF. The CDR3 DNA sequence: TGTGCCAGCAGCTTAATGGCTGCCGAGGGGGGTGAAGCTTTCTTT.

This chain uses TRBV19 with TRBJ2-1, with D perhaps matching TRBD1 or TRBD2 (7 bases each). Per germline, CDR1 LNHDA and CDR2 SQIVND (reference sequence). This CDR3 is 18 amino acids long. V shed 0 bases and J shed 0 bases, with 15 bases lying between them. The CDR3 loop is CASSIDRGGLSSYNEQFF. CDR3 nucleotides: TGTGCCAGTAGTATAGACAGGGGGGGATTGAGCTCCTACAATGAGCAGTTCTTC.

The CDR3 reads CASSIRQDSPSTDTQYF. The CDR3 bases are TGTGCCAGCAGCATCCGCCAGGACAGTCCTAGCACAGATACGCAGTATTTT. The chain recombines TRBV7-6 with TRBJ2-3, with D tentatively TRBD1 (6 bases). This CDR3 is 17 amino acids long. Germline-derived CDR1 and CDR2 are SGHVS and FNYEAQ. V gave up 5 bases and J gave up 0 bases, with 18 bases separating them.

This chain connects TRBV20-1 to TRBJ1-1; D is unresolved. The CDR3 covers 10 residues. V was clipped by 3 bases and J by 11 bases, with 10 bases between them. Germline CDR1 reads DFQATT; CDR2 reads SNEGSKA (reference sequence). The CDR3 nucleotides read TGCAGTGCTAGCCGCTGGGTCGCTTTCTTT. This translates into CSASRWVAFF.

Turning to this clone: The junction departs from the called germline gene at one end, perhaps through a read error. The chain uses TRBV6-5 and TRBJ1-1, with TRBD1 as a possible D gene (6 bases). The CDR3 has 14 amino acids. Germline CDR1 MNHEY, CDR2 SVGAGI. The DNA for the CDR3 is TGTGCCAGCACCCGGGGGGCCCTGAACGCTGAAGCTTTCTTT. Its protein product is CASTRGALNAEAFF.

The J gene is TRBJ1-6, the V gene TRBV27, with 9 bases identical to TRBD1. This CDR3 is built from 14 residues. The trim removed 8 bases at V and 10 bases at J, leaving 9 bases unmatched. The germline V gene encodes CDR1 MNHEY and CDR2 SMNVEV (reference sequence). CDR3 residues: CASGLQGAGSPLHF. CDR3 DNA sequence: TGTGCCAGCGGCCTACAGGGGGCGGGGTCACCCCTCCACTTT.